The entry that follows covers one T cell receptor beta chain sequence. Its target is unknown. The record originates from a study of a mutant IDH1 vaccine in newly diagnosed glioma. Looking at the study overall: Beforehand, treatment had been radiotherapy, temozolomide, or both; the majority received both.

This table comes from immunoSEQ multiplex PCR, and its TCRdb copy is limited to in-frame clones, with some not included. The table records approximately 80,000 clones, 91% of them present only once. Time point here: week 5, during vaccination. Each dose of the vaccine consisted of 300 ug of mutant IDH1 20-mer peptide, with topical imiquimod. This TCR was sampled from a woman aged 50 to 65 with glioma. Sequenced here: PBMCs, sampled from a glioma patient whose treatment included an IDH1 peptide vaccine.

The CDR3 coding sequence is TGTGCCAGCAGGCCTTATGAAGGCGGGGAGCTGTTTTTT. It specifies CASRPYEGGELFF. The chain joins TRBV27 to TRBJ2-2; no definite D call. Germline-derived CDR1 and CDR2 are MNHEY and SMNVEV (reference sequence). The ends were cut back, 6 bases at V and 7 bases at J, with 12 bases in the middle. The CDR3 runs 13 residues.